This passage covers 8 T cell receptor beta chains from one sample sequenced in a study of blood T cell repertoires in COVID-19. The protocol was immunoSEQ multiplex PCR, while the TCRdb copy is restricted to in-frame clones and leaves out a portion. The top ten hold roughly 0.84% of the sample, which has hundreds of thousands of clones, about 88% seen once. The sample taken for sequencing was peripheral blood. Every receptor here comes from a young man with COVID-19, enrolled during active disease.

This clone has a count of ten or more. This CDR3 is also generated by other DNA sequences in the sample. The chain carries TRBV5-6 and TRBJ1-3, with a weak D call TRBD1 (6 bases). CDR1 and CDR2 (germline): SGHDT, YYEEEE. The CDR3 totals 16 residues. The V end lost 1 base, the J end lost 0 bases, and 11 bases lay between the germline ends. The CDR3 region is CASSLRTGSSGNTIYF. CDR3 sequence (DNA): TGTGCCAGCAGCTTGCGAACAGGGAGCTCTGGAAACACCATATATTTT. Variable domain in full (rest from reference TRBV5-6 and TRBJ1-3): DAGVTQSPTHLIKTRGQQVTLRCSPKSGHDTVSWYQQALGQGPQFIFQYYEEEERQRGNFPDRFSGHQFPNYSSELNVNALLLGDSALYLCASSLRTGSSGNTIYFGEGSWLTVV.

The rearrangement uses TRBV24-1 and TRBJ1-2; possibly TRBD1 for D (6 bases). CDR3 length equals 12 residues. Germline values: CDR1 KGHDR, CDR2 SFDVKD. Trimming removed 9 bases from V and 8 bases from J, with 15 bases in between. CDR3 sequence (DNA): TGTGCCACCTCGACAGGATACGGGGGCTACACCTTC. It encodes CATSTGYGGYTF.

The chain combines TRBV7-9 with TRBJ1-1, with 9 bases identical to TRBD1. This CDR3 is built from 16 residues. V was pared by 4 bases and J by 13 bases, with 19 bases of the junction left unmatched. From germline, CDR1 is SEHNR and CDR2 FQNEAQ (reference sequence). The CDR3 here is CASSSGPIPGQGFSFF. For the CDR3, the DNA is TGTGCCAGCAGCTCCGGCCCGATTCCGGGACAGGGCTTTAGTTTCTTT.

This clone was picked up a small number of times. This chain connects TRBV3-1 (or the pseudogene TRBV3-2) to TRBJ2-7; TRBD1 is a possible D gene (5 bases). Trimming shortened V by 4 bases and J by 6 bases, and 13 bases separated the two germline ends. Germline loops: CDR1 LGHDT, CDR2 YNNKEL (reference sequence). There are 13 residues in the CDR3. This CDR3 reads CASSLQGASEQYF. DNA of the CDR3: TGTGCCAGCAGCCTGCAAGGGGCCTCCGAGCAGTACTTC.

The rearrangement links TRBV11-2 to TRBJ2-2, with D possibly TRBD2 on 6 matching bases. V shed 8 bases and J shed 3 bases, with 16 bases lying between them. Germline loops: CDR1 SGHAT, CDR2 FQNNGV. This CDR3 has 15 amino acids. CDR3 loop: CASRPDGSHTGELFF. For the CDR3, the DNA is TGTGCCAGCCGCCCGGACGGGAGTCACACCGGGGAGCTGTTTTTT.

A few counts support this clone. V usage is TRBV5-1 and J usage is TRBJ1-2; 9 positions match TRBD1. Germline V CDR1 and CDR2: SGHRS, YFSETQ. V shed 3 bases and J 5 bases; nucleotides not matched to a gene: 2. This CDR3 spans 13 amino acids. CDR3 in DNA: TGCGCCAGCAGCTCGGGACAGGGTTATGGCTACACCTTC. Translation: CASSSGQGYGYTF.

V usage is TRBV3-1 (or the pseudogene TRBV3-2) and J usage is TRBJ1-6; D gene ambiguous. In germline, CDR1 is LGHDT, CDR2 YNNKEL (reference sequence). This CDR3 contains 13 residues. Deletions cut 8 bases from V and 5 bases from J, with 10 bases between. CDR3 DNA: TGTGCCAGCGGGATCGGGGATAATTCACCCCTCCACTTT. Its translation: CASGIGDNSPLHF.

The chain carries TRBV7-8 and TRBJ1-2, with D uncertain. V gave up 1 base and J gave up 5 bases, with 8 bases separating them. The CDR3 runs to 13 residues. The V gene's germline CDR1 is SGHVS and CDR2 FQNEAQ. The CDR3 loop is CASSLGGPYGYTF. The CDR3 nucleotides read TGTGCCAGCAGCTTAGGCGGGCCTTATGGCTACACCTTC.